The rows below give T cell receptor beta chains drawn from one sample of a study of T cell changes during pregnancy in multiple sclerosis. Libraries were prepared by immunoSEQ multiplex PCR; TCRdb keeps only in-frame clonotypes and omits some of them. The sample has tens of thousands of clones; roughly 90% are singletons. The sequences come from peripheral blood, collected in the first trimester of pregnancy. These receptors were collected from a female donor with multiple sclerosis, enrolled in a pregnancy study. Each CDR3 is given with its conserved first and last residue. The D gene is left open where the match is weak. Not every row has a clone size; where given, it reads once, few, many or a size class.

D gene: -; V gene: TRBV27; clone size: once; J gene: TRBJ1-2; CDR3 protein: CASSLSMTGYGYTF; CDR3 DNA: TGTGCCAGCAGTTTATCAATGACGGGCTATGGCTACACCTTC
D gene: TRBD1; V gene: TRBV2; clone size: -; J gene: TRBJ2-7; CDR3 protein: CASSDSGQGSYEQYF; CDR3 DNA: TGTGCCAGCAGTGACTCAGGACAGGGGTCCTACGAGCAGTACTTC
D gene: TRBD1; V gene: TRBV5-1; clone size: -; J gene: TRBJ2-2; CDR3 protein: CASSFGDRVTGELFF; CDR3 DNA: TGCGCCAGCAGCTTTGGCGACAGGGTAACCGGGGAGCTGTTTTTT
D gene: -; V gene: TRBV4-1; clone size: -; J gene: TRBJ2-7; CDR3 protein: CASSGTRGRPYEQYF; CDR3 DNA: TGCGCCAGCAGCGGAACCCGGGGAAGGCCCTACGAGCAGTACTTC
D gene: TRBD2; V gene: TRBV18; clone size: -; J gene: TRBJ2-3; CDR3 protein: CASSLGLADTDTQYF; CDR3 DNA: TGTGCCAGCTCACTGGGACTAGCGGACACAGATACGCAGTATTTT
D gene: TRBD1; V gene: TRBV2; clone size: -; J gene: TRBJ2-2; CDR3 protein: CASRGQGGYTGELFF; CDR3 DNA: TGTGCCAGCAGGGGACAGGGGGGGTACACCGGGGAGCTGTTTTTT
D gene: TRBD2; V gene: TRBV10-2; clone size: -; J gene: TRBJ2-1; CDR3 protein: CASSFAGDNNEQFF; CDR3 DNA: TGCGCCAGCAGTTTTGCGGGGGATAACAATGAGCAGTTCTTC
D gene: -; V gene: TRBV27; clone size: -; J gene: TRBJ2-7; CDR3 protein: CASSLSQGTREQYF; CDR3 DNA: TGTGCCAGCAGTTTATCGCAGGGTACTCGCGAGCAGTACTTC
D gene: TRBD2; V gene: TRBV25-1; clone size: -; J gene: TRBJ2-3; CDR3 protein: CASSEYRAGGTDTQYF; CDR3 DNA: TGTGCCAGCAGTGAATATAGGGCGGGAGGCACAGATACGCAGTATTTT
D gene: -; V gene: TRBV6-1; clone size: -; J gene: TRBJ2-7; CDR3 protein: CASSVGGAYEQYF; CDR3 DNA: TGTGCCAGCAGTGTGGGGGGAGCCTACGAGCAGTACTTC
D gene: -; V gene: TRBV5-1; clone size: -; J gene: TRBJ2-5; CDR3 protein: CASSPGSSAETQYF; CDR3 DNA: TGCGCCAGCAGCCCGGGTTCCAGCGCAGAGACCCAGTACTTC
D gene: -; V gene: TRBV27; clone size: -; J gene: TRBJ2-1; CDR3 protein: CATRGDTYNEQFF; CDR3 DNA: TGTGCCACACGCGGGGATACCTACAATGAGCAGTTCTTC
D gene: TRBD2; V gene: TRBV19; clone size: -; J gene: TRBJ2-1; CDR3 protein: CASRSVGGPYSEQFF; CDR3 DNA: TGTGCCAGTCGCTCGGTGGGAGGGCCCTACAGTGAGCAGTTCTTC